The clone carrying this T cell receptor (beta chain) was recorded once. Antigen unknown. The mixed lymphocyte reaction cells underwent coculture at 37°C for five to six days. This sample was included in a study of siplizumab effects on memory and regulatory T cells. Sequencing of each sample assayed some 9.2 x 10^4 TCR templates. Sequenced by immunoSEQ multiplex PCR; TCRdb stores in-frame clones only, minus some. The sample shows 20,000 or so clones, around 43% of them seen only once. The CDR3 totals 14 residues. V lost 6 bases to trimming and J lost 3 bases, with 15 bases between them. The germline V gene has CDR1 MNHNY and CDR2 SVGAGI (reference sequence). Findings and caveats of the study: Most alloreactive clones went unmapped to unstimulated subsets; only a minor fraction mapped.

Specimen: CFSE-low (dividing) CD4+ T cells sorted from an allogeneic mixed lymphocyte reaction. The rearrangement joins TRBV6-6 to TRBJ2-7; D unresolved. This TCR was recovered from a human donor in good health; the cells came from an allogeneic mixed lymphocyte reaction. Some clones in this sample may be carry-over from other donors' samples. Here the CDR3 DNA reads TGTGCCAGCAGGCTTGACTTTCGCCTCTACGAGCAGTACTTC. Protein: CASRLDFRLYEQYF.